The 30 T cell receptor beta chains reported below all come from one sample, sequenced in a study of identical twins. In TCRdb, the 5' RACE reads were re-called with MiXCR into one record per CDR3 protein. This table holds around 480,000 distinct CDR3 sequences, more than 13% found once. The sample was also reused in another study, on yellow fever vaccine responses in identical twins.

Material: CD4+ T cells sorted from blood. The receptor source for this set is a woman between 18 and 30 years old in good health.

The J gene is TRBJ2-4, the V gene TRBV25-1; 8 bases agree with TRBD2. Trimming cost V 0 bases and J 0 bases; bases outside gene matches: 4. The CDR3 runs to 17 residues. The germline gives CDR1 MGHDK, CDR2 SYGVNS. The CDR3 is CASSEYGLAGAKNIQYF. The CDR3 DNA reads TGTGCCAGCAGTGAATATGGCCTAGCGGGAGCCAAAAACATTCAGTACTTC. Full variable domain (remainder filled in from reference TRBV25-1 and TRBJ2-4): EADIYQTPRYLVIGTGKKITLECSQTMGHDKMYWYQQDPGMELHLIHYSYGVNSTEKGDLSSESTVSRIRTEHFPLTLESARPSHTSQYLCASSEYGLAGAKNIQYFGAGTRLSVL.

The CDR3 spells CASSSQGPNEQFF. The CDR3 coding sequence is TGTGCCAGCAGCTCCCAGGGACCCAATGAGCAGTTCTTC. The chain recombines TRBV7-2 with TRBJ2-1, with D perhaps assigned TRBD1 or TRBD2 (5 bases each). Trimming left V 4 bases short and J 6 bases short, with 10 bases between. The CDR3 has 13 residues. Germline V lookup: CDR1 SGHTA, CDR2 FQGNSA.

This clonotype was counted at least ten times. V and J are TRBV5-1 and TRBJ2-1, with 8 bases matching TRBD1. Trimming took 1 base from V and 2 from J; bases not matched to a gene: 2. Germline CDR1 reads SGHRS; CDR2 reads YFSETQ. The CDR3 has 15 residues. For the CDR3, the DNA is TGCGCCAGCAGCTTGACAGGGGGTCCCTACAATGAGCAGTTCTTC. Translation gives CASSLTGGPYNEQFF.

This chain links TRBV7-2 with TRBJ2-7; TRBD1 aligns across 12 bases. The length of the CDR3 is 16 residues. V was pared by 3 bases and J by 5 bases, with 8 bases of the junction left unmatched. Germline assignment: CDR1 SGHTA and CDR2 FQGNSA. Written as DNA, the CDR3 is TGTGCCAGCAGCTTCTTCACCGGGACAGGGGGCCACGAGCAGTACTTC. Protein sequence: CASSFFTGTGGHEQYF. The whole variable domain, remainder taken from reference TRBV7-2 and TRBJ2-7, is GAGVSQSPSNKVTEKGKDVELRCDPISGHTALYWYRQSLGQGLEFLIYFQGNSAPDKSGLPSDRFSAERTGGSVSTLTIQRTQQEDSAVYLCASSFFTGTGGHEQYFGPGTRLTVT.

The chain employs TRBV7-2 and TRBJ2-3; D remains ambiguous. Looked up from germline, CDR1 is SGHTA and CDR2 is FQGNSA. CDR3 length: 15 amino acids. Trimming pared 4 bases from V and 3 bases from J, leaving 14 bases between. Here the CDR3 reads CASSSDPGGTDTQYF. The CDR3 DNA follows: TGTGCCAGCAGCTCTGACCCCGGTGGGACAGATACGCAGTATTTT.

The rearrangement uses TRBV24-1 and TRBJ2-1; D is undetermined. The CDR3 runs 11 residues. The V end lost 10 bases, the J end lost 5 bases, and 8 bases lay between the germline ends. Germline V gene data show CDR1 as KGHDR and CDR2 as SFDVKD. The CDR3 sequence: CATRDNNEQFF. As DNA, the CDR3 is TGTGCCACTAGAGACAACAATGAGCAGTTCTTC.

CDR3 in amino acids: CATRGRGNTGELFF. In nucleotides, the CDR3 is TGTGCCACCAGGGGTCGCGGAAACACCGGGGAGCTGTTTTTT. This rearrangement joins TRBV24-1 to TRBJ2-2; D ambiguous. CDR3 length: 14 amino acids. Germline CDR1 reads KGHDR; CDR2 reads SFDVKD. Trimming left V 7 bases short and J 2 bases short, with 10 bases between.

V and J are TRBV2 and TRBJ2-1; no clear D gene. The CDR3 spans 11 residues. Germline V lookup: CDR1 SNHLY, CDR2 FYNNEI. V dropped 5 bases and J dropped 10 bases, with 9 bases sitting between them. The CDR3 DNA reads as TGTGCCAGCAGTCCAGCTTGGGAGCAGTTCTTC. Translated: CASSPAWEQFF.

This clonotype was picked up a small number of times. The V and J genes are TRBV5-1 and TRBJ1-1; D is undetermined. Trimming cost V 0 bases and J 1 base, with 13 bases left between them. This CDR3 is 16 amino acids long. CDR1 is SGHRS, CDR2 YFSETQ, per germline. The CDR3 spells CASSLERRAGNTEAFF. DNA of the CDR3: TGCGCCAGCAGCTTGGAACGTAGGGCGGGGAACACTGAAGCTTTCTTT.

In this sample, this clonotype turned up a few times. As DNA, the CDR3 is TGCGCCAGCAGCGGGTCGTATGAGACCCAGTACTTC. Translating it yields CASSGSYETQYF. The chain couples TRBV5-1 to TRBJ2-5; D remains ambiguous. Per the germline V gene, CDR1 is SGHRS and CDR2 is YFSETQ. The length of the CDR3 is 12 residues. The V and J ends lost 4 bases and 5 bases respectively, with 9 bases between them.

This clonotype occurred a few times. This chain links TRBV12-3 or TRBV12-4 with TRBJ2-7; D gene ambiguous. The length of the CDR3 is 14 residues. The V and J ends lost 5 bases and 4 bases respectively, with 15 bases between them. The CDR3 spells CASSPTGVSYEQYF. The CDR3 DNA reads TGTGCCAGCAGTCCCACTGGGGTATCTTACGAGCAGTACTTC.

This clonotype showed up just a few times. The V gene is TRBV10-3, the J gene TRBJ2-5; D tentatively reads TRBD1 or TRBD2 (5 bases each). CDR1 ENHRY and CDR2 SYGVKD come from the germline V gene. The CDR3 is 14 residues long. V shed 6 bases and J shed 3 bases, with 14 bases lying between them. The CDR3 reads CAIRRTVGEETQYF. The CDR3 region has the DNA TGTGCCATCAGAAGGACCGTGGGGGAAGAGACCCAGTACTTC.

This clonotype turned up a few times. The chain combines TRBV20-1 with TRBJ2-1, with 8 bases identical to TRBD2. The CDR3 sequence is 14 residues long. Trimming at V came to 3 bases and at J to 10 bases, leaving 11 bases not matched to a gene. The germline V gene has CDR1 DFQATT and CDR2 SNEGSKA (reference sequence). In DNA, the CDR3 is TGCAGTGCTAGCCCCCCCCGGGGGGGGAACGAGCAGTTCTTC. Its translation: CSASPPRGGNEQFF.

This clonotype was seen more than once but under ten times. The chain couples TRBV6-2 or TRBV6-3 to TRBJ2-1; 14 bases agree with TRBD2. Germline lookup yields CDR1 MNHEY and CDR2 SVGEGT. J lost 7 bases, V lost 4 bases, and 6 bases had no gene match. The CDR3 has 16 residues. The CDR3 is CASSSRTSGRYNEQFF. For the CDR3, the DNA is TGTGCCAGCAGTTCTCGGACTAGCGGGAGGTATAATGAGCAGTTCTTC.

This clonotype turned up a few times. The chain employs TRBV29-1 and TRBJ2-7; 9 positions agree with TRBD2. The V and J ends lost 7 bases and 3 bases, in that order; junction bases with no gene match: 16. Germline CDR1 reads SQVTM; CDR2 reads ANQGSEA. CDR3 length equals 16 residues. The CDR3: CSARGGGRAEFYEQYF. The CDR3 bases are TGCAGCGCCCGGGGGGGCGGGAGGGCCGAGTTCTACGAGCAGTACTTC.

This clonotype has only a few counts. The chain employs TRBV27 and TRBJ2-1; 13 bases map to TRBD2. Per the germline V gene, CDR1 is MNHEY and CDR2 is SMNVEV (reference sequence). The CDR3 runs to 17 residues. The V and J ends lost 6 bases and 1 base, in that order; junction bases with no gene match: 6. The CDR3 DNA sequence: TGTGCCAGCAGCCGGACTAGCGGGAGTGTGTCCTACAATGAGCAGTTCTTC. This sequence encodes CASSRTSGSVSYNEQFF.

This clonotype was seen more than once but under ten times. The rearrangement joins TRBV3-1 to TRBJ2-1, with D possibly TRBD1 on 6 matching bases. V was pared by 3 bases and J by 6 bases, with 15 bases between. This CDR3 contains 15 residues. CDR1 LGHDT and CDR2 YNNKEL come from the germline V gene (reference sequence). The CDR3 region is CASSQRGFSSNEQFF. In DNA form, the CDR3 reads TGTGCCAGCAGCCAGAGGGGGTTCAGTAGCAATGAGCAGTTCTTC.

The chain links TRBV5-1 to TRBJ2-6; 12 bases match TRBD1. The CDR3 length is 17 residues. V lost 4 bases and J lost 2; bases outside the gene matches: 4. Per germline, CDR1 SGHRS and CDR2 YFSETQ. The CDR3 nucleotides read TGCGCCAGCAGCGCCGGGACAGGGGGCACTGGGGCCAACGTCCTGACTTTC. Encoded protein: CASSAGTGGTGANVLTF.

The chain recombines TRBV7-2 with TRBJ2-5; TRBD2 aligns across 8 bases. The V gene end was trimmed by 1 base and the J gene end by 4 bases; junction bases not matched to a gene: 11. CDR1 and CDR2 (germline): SGHTA, FQGNSA. This CDR3 has 17 amino acids. CDR3 sequence (DNA): TGTGCCAGCAGCTTAGGGTTCGGTAGCGGGGTTGGAGAGACCCAGTACTTC. This codes for CASSLGFGSGVGETQYF. Filled out from reference TRBV7-2 and TRBJ2-5, the complete variable domain reads GAGVSQSPSNKVTEKGKDVELRCDPISGHTALYWYRQSLGQGLEFLIYFQGNSAPDKSGLPSDRFSAERTGGSVSTLTIQRTQQEDSAVYLCASSLGFGSGVGETQYFGPGTRLLVL.

The rearrangement uses TRBV7-9 and TRBJ2-1; TRBD2 aligns across 12 bases. The germline V gene has CDR1 SEHNR and CDR2 FQNEAQ (reference sequence). This CDR3 is 17 amino acids long. The junction had 12 bases not matched to a gene; V was cut back by 5 bases and J by 7 bases. CDR3: CASSRFLAGGPGNEQFF. For the CDR3, the DNA is TGTGCCAGCAGCCGATTTCTAGCGGGAGGGCCCGGTAATGAGCAGTTCTTC.

V and J are TRBV19 and TRBJ2-3; TRBD2 aligns across 7 bases. Per germline, CDR1 LNHDA and CDR2 SQIVND (reference sequence). This CDR3 contains 17 residues. The V and J ends lost 7 bases and 0 bases, in that order; junction bases with no gene match: 13. CDR3 nucleotide sequence: TGTGCCAGTACCCTAGCGGTGGGGGGATCAAGCACAGATACGCAGTATTTT. This encodes CASTLAVGGSSTDTQYF.

In this sample, this clonotype turned up a few times. The chain links TRBV4-3 to TRBJ2-3; 11 nucleotides line up with TRBD2. CDR1 LGHNA and CDR2 YSLEER come from the germline V gene. The CDR3 sequence is 18 residues long. With 0 bases clipped from V and 4 bases from J, the junction kept 9 bases outside the gene matches. CDR3 nucleotides: TGCGCCAGCAGCCAAGATCTTGGGGTAGCGGGAGGGTCAGATACGCAGTATTTT. This translates into CASSQDLGVAGGSDTQYF.

The chain has TRBV27 and TRBJ2-2, with D tentatively TRBD1 (5 bases). The CDR3 contains 16 residues. V was cut by 6 bases and J by 1 base, with 15 bases left in between. In germline, CDR1 is MNHEY, CDR2 SMNVEV (reference sequence). CDR3 bases: TGTGCCAGCAGCTGGGCTTTCCAGGGGAACACCGGGGAGCTGTTTTTT. Translating gives CASSWAFQGNTGELFF.

A few counts support this clonotype. V and J are TRBV2 and TRBJ2-7; D might be TRBD1 or TRBD2, each matching 6 bases. Germline V lookup: CDR1 SNHLY, CDR2 FYNNEI. This CDR3 is 14 amino acids long. V was pared by 2 bases and J by 10 bases, with 18 bases between. The DNA of the CDR3 is TGTGCCAGCAGTGAAACCGGGGGCAGGGGCAGTCAGTACTTC. Translated, it gives CASSETGGRGSQYF.

This chain links TRBV11-2 with TRBJ2-5, with TRBD2 as a possible D gene (5 bases). This CDR3 contains 17 residues. The germline CDR1 and CDR2 sequences are SGHAT and FQNNGV. V was shortened by 1 base and J by 4 bases, with 19 bases between the two germline ends. CDR3 nucleotide sequence: TGTGCCAGCAGCTTAGGTCCGGGAACAGTTATTGGAGAGACCCAGTACTTC. It specifies CASSLGPGTVIGETQYF. The complete variable domain, with remaining parts taken from reference TRBV11-2 and TRBJ2-5, reads EAGVAQSPRYKIIEKRQSVAFWCNPISGHATLYWYQQILGQGPKLLIQFQNNGVVDDSQLPKDRFSAERLKGVDSTLKIQPAKLEDSAVYLCASSLGPGTVIGETQYFGPGTRLLVL.

This clonotype was counted between two and nine times. The chain uses TRBV10-3 and TRBJ2-5; D may match TRBD1 or TRBD2 (5 bases each). V was shortened by 5 bases and J by 5 bases, with 18 bases between the two germline ends. The CDR3 has 15 amino acids. Per the germline V gene, CDR1 is ENHRY and CDR2 is SYGVKD. The CDR3 reads CAISRGEGPVETQYF. In DNA, the CDR3 is TGTGCCATCAGTAGGGGTGAGGGTCCTGTGGAGACCCAGTACTTC.

The chain uses TRBV19 and TRBJ2-2, with D unclear. V lost 11 bases to trimming and J lost 8 bases, with 18 bases between them. The CDR3 covers 13 residues. Looked up from germline, CDR1 is LNHDA and CDR2 is SQIVND (reference sequence). The CDR3 spells CAGRDRRSGELFF. The CDR3 DNA sequence: TGTGCCGGCCGCGATCGCCGGTCTGGGGAGCTGTTTTTT.

There are many counts of this clonotype. The gene calls are TRBV12-3 or TRBV12-4 and TRBJ2-6; TRBD1 agrees at 10 bases. V dropped 5 bases and J dropped 0; count of bases not matched to a gene: 13. The CDR3 consists of 20 residues. CDR3: CASSNYRDRGAGSGANVLTF. CDR3 DNA: TGTGCCAGCAGTAATTACCGGGACAGGGGAGCGGGCTCTGGGGCCAACGTCCTGACTTTC.

This clonotype was seen a handful of times. V is TRBV29-1 and J is TRBJ2-7; D is unresolved. Trimming stripped 4 bases from V and 3 bases from J, with 7 bases between. The length of the CDR3 is 11 residues. Germline CDR1 is SQVTM and CDR2 is ANQGSEA. Written as DNA, the CDR3 is TGCAGCGTTGCAGAGAGCTACGAGCAGTACTTC. Its translation: CSVAESYEQYF.

This clonotype has just a few counts. The rearrangement uses TRBV2 and TRBJ2-2; D ambiguous. This CDR3 has 13 residues. The germline CDR1 and CDR2 sequences are SNHLY and FYNNEI. Deletions cut 5 bases from V and 1 base from J, with 5 bases between. CDR3 region: CASSTMNTGELFF. In DNA, the CDR3 is TGTGCCAGCAGTACGATGAACACCGGGGAGCTGTTTTTT.